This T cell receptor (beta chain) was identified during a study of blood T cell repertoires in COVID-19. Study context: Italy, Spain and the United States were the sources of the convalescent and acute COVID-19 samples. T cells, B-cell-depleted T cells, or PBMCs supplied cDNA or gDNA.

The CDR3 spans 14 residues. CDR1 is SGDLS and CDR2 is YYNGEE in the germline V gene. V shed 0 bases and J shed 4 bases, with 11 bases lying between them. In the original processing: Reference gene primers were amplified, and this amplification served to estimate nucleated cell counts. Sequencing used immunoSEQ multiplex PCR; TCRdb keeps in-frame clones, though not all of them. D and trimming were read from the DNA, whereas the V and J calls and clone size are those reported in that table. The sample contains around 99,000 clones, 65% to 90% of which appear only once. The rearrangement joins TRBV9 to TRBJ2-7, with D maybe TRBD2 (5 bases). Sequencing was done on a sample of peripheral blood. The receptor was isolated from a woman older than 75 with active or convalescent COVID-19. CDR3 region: CASSVAPSLYEQYF. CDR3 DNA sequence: TGTGCCAGCAGCGTAGCACCTAGCCTGTACGAGCAGTACTTC.